This entry lists 23 T cell receptor delta chains sequenced from one sample in a study of human gamma delta and Vdelta1 T cells (dated by TCRdb to 2016 to 2019). The library came from PCR. These reads were obtained on an Illumina MiSeq. TCRdb called clones anew from the public reads via CATT; matching DNA rows were later pooled. The sample contains under 850 delta-chain clones, about 26% of them found a single time. The ten biggest clones cover about nine tenths of the sample. Material: Vdelta1 gamma-delta T cells from blood. The cell subset or site label of this sample denotes: Vd1+ T cells from peripheral blood. The source is a human donor in good health.

A word on this clone: Germline is not matched at one junction end, which may reflect a read error. At the DNA level, this CDR3 is encoded by other sequences in the same sample as well. V gene TRDV2 combines with J gene TRDJ1, with a weak D call TRDD3 (5 bases). The germline gives CDR1 GEAIGNYY, CDR2 EKD. The CDR3 runs 24 residues. CDR3 sequence: CACDTVGSSGRDVGRKKNTDKLIF. As DNA, the CDR3 is TGCGCCTGTGACACCGTAGGCTCAAGCGGGCGGGATGTAGGACGAAAAAAAAACACCGATAAACTCATCTTC.

Relative to its sample, this clone is medium-sized. The likely explanation is a read error, given a far larger clone one base away. This chain links TRDV1 with TRDJ1; 13 bases match TRDD3. The CDR3 totals 21 residues. The V gene end was trimmed by 3 bases and the J gene end by 3 bases; junction bases not matched to a gene: 19. CDR1 TSWWSYY and CDR2 QGS come from the germline V gene. The CDR3 region is CALGDIARPSYWGIRADKLIF. The CDR3 DNA reads as TGTGCTCTTGGGGACATAGCTCGGCCTTCCTACTGGGGGATACGTGCCGATAAACTCATCTTT.

This clone has just a few counts. Since a much larger clone is just one base distant, this may be a read error. J is TRDJ1 and V is TRDV1; 9 bases map to TRDD3. The V segment lost 3 bases and the J segment 1 base; nucleotides outside the gene matches: 27. Looked up from germline, CDR1 is TSWWSYY and CDR2 is QGS. This CDR3 is built from 23 residues. CDR3 sequence: CALGDPRPSIRTGGPVITDKLIF. The CDR3 coding sequence is TGTGCTCTTGGGGACCCTAGGCCTTCCATCCGTACTGGGGGACCTGTTATCACCGATAAACTCATCTTT.

In its sample, this clone is medium-sized (0.01 to 0.1%). The same CDR3 is also encoded by other DNA sequences in this sample. The rearrangement links TRDV1 to TRDJ1; D not resolved. The CDR3 loop spans 17 amino acids. The germline V gene has CDR1 TSWWSYY and CDR2 QGS. Trimming took off 7 bases at V and 7 bases at J, with 28 bases between the two ends. The CDR3 reads CALVGRDQRLFNRKLIF. CDR3 coding DNA: TGTGCTCTTGTGGGCCGGGACCAGAGACTATTTAATCGTAAACTCATCTTT.

In regard to this clone: A far bigger clonotype differs at one base, so this is likely a read error. Other DNA variants within this sample encode the same CDR3. This chain joins TRDV1 and TRDJ1; 12 nucleotides line up with TRDD3. The CDR3 spans 21 residues. Germline loops: CDR1 TSWWSYY, CDR2 QGS. CDR3 amino acids: CALGVGPVLAWGIRHTDKLIF. The CDR3 nucleotides read TGTGCTCTCGGGGTTGGCCCTGTCTTAGCCTGGGGGATACGGCACACCGATAAACTCATCTTT.

In regard to this clone: A far larger clone is only one base removed, so a read error is likely. Other DNA sequences of this sample code for an identical CDR3. The chain carries TRDV1 and TRDJ1; 8 bases line up with TRDD3. The germline gives CDR1 TSWWSYY, CDR2 QGS. The CDR3 runs 23 residues. This CDR3 is CALGELWSYPLMGGYNSWVKLIF. The DNA for the CDR3 is TGTGCCCTTGGGGAACTTTGGTCCTACCCTCTTATGGGGGGATATAACAGCTGGGTTAAACTCATCTTT.

The chain combines TRDV1 with TRDJ1, with D tentatively TRDD2 (9 bases). Trimming pared 3 bases from V and 0 bases from J, leaving 35 bases between. CDR1 TSWWSYY and CDR2 QGS come from the germline V gene. The CDR3 has 23 residues. The CDR3 nucleotides are TGTGCTCTTGGGGATCCGGGCCCGGCCTTCCTACGTGTTGGGGGATCTTACACCGATAAACTCATCTTT. Its translation is CALGDPGPAFLRVGGSYTDKLIF.

With regard to this clone: This likely traces to a read error, being one base from a far larger clone. Distinct nucleotide sequences in the sample also encode this CDR3. This chain links TRDV1 with TRDJ1; 10 nucleotides match TRDD3. This CDR3 is 21 amino acids long. V gave up 1 base and J gave up 3 bases; unmatched junction bases: 20. CDR1 is TSWWSYY, CDR2 QGS, per germline. In nucleotides, the CDR3 is TGTGCTCTTGGGGAACCTACCGAGTACTGGGGGATCCCTCCCTTCCCCGATAAACTCATCTTT. It is translated as CALGEPTEYWGIPPFPDKLIF.

The rearrangement uses TRDV1 and TRDJ1, with 8 bases matching TRDD3. Losses at the gene ends were 4 bases for V and 0 bases for J; bases not matched to a gene: 13. This CDR3 spans 18 amino acids. Germline V gene lookup returns CDR1 TSWWSYY and CDR2 QGS. The CDR3 DNA sequence: TGTGCTCTTGGGGGGTCCAGACTGGGGGCCTTTTACACCGATAAACTCATCTTT. Translating gives CALGGSRLGAFYTDKLIF.

This clone was recorded a few times. The chain employs TRDV1 and TRDJ1; possibly TRDD3 for D (8 bases). Germline V gene lookup returns CDR1 TSWWSYY and CDR2 QGS. Trimming stripped 5 bases from V and 0 bases from J, with 37 bases between. The CDR3 length is 23 residues. The CDR3 bases are TGTGCTCTTGGGTTTTTCCTACACCGAAACCATCTCCTGGGGGAACCGAACACCGATAAACTCATCTTT. This translates into CALGFFLHRNHLLGEPNTDKLIF.

Details on this clone: The translation of this DNA and the TCRdb protein of a much larger clone differ at residue 12, probably owing to a read error; the protein shown here is translated from the DNA. The rearrangement uses TRDV1 and TRDJ1; 7 bases are shared with TRDD3. Per germline, CDR1 TSWWSYY and CDR2 QGS. Germline trimming cut 4 bases from V and 0 bases from J; bases unmatched to any gene: 23. The length of the CDR3 is 21 residues. DNA of the CDR3: TGTGCTCTTGGGGTTGGCCCTGTCTTAGCCTGGTGGATACGGCACACCGATAAACTCATCTTT. Its protein product is CALGVGPVLAWWIRHTDKLIF.

This clone was recorded a few times. This sequence is one base from a far larger clone and is likely a read error. The sample carries other DNA sequences with the same CDR3. The chain combines TRDV1 with TRDJ1, with 12 bases identical to TRDD3. The CDR3 is made up of 21 amino acids. Germline CDR1 is TSWWSYY and CDR2 is QGS. CDR3 bases: TGTGCTCTTGGGGTTGGCCCTGTCTTAGCCTGGGGGATACGGCACACCGATAAACTCATCTTC. Its translation: CALGVGPVLAWGIRHTDKLIF.

To note about this clone: This likely reflects a read error, since a far larger clone is one base away. The chain combines TRDV1 with TRDJ1; 10 positions agree with TRDD3. CDR1 TSWWSYY and CDR2 QGS come from the germline V gene. The length of the CDR3 is 20 residues. The V segment lost 2 bases and the J segment 5 bases; nucleotides outside the gene matches: 20. This CDR3 is CALGEEGDLLTYWGMDKLIF. The DNA of the CDR3 is TGTGCTCTTGGGGAAGAAGGCGACCTTCTCACGTACTGGGGGATGGATAAACTCATCTTT.

As for this clone: A read error may explain this, as a much larger clone is one base away. The sample carries other DNA sequences with the same CDR3. The chain uses TRDV1 and TRDJ1; TRDD3 agrees at 11 bases. Looked up from germline, CDR1 is TSWWSYY and CDR2 is QGS. The CDR3 totals 20 residues. The junction had 14 bases not matched to a gene; V was cut back by 1 base and J by 1 base. The CDR3 is CALGERPSAGGYYGTDKLIF. In DNA, the CDR3 is TGTGCTCTTGGGGAACGCCCGTCTGCTGGGGGATACTATGGCACCGATAAACTCATCTTT.

This clone was counted a single time. Other DNA sequences within the sample encode an identical CDR3. V gene TRDV1 combines with J gene TRDJ1; TRDD3 matches 13 bases. CDR1 is TSWWSYY, CDR2 QGS, per germline. V lost 2 bases and J lost 6; bases outside the gene matches: 15. The CDR3 contains 19 residues. CDR3 residues: CALGEVTGGYAEGSNKLIF. The CDR3 DNA follows: TGTGCTCTTGGGGAAGTTACTGGGGGATACGCGGAGGGGTCGAATAAACTCATCTTT.

Regarding this clone: This may be a read error: a much more frequent sequence differs by one nucleotide. The same CDR3 can be traced to other DNA sequences in this sample. The chain recombines TRDV1 with TRDJ1, with 7 bases that match TRDD3. The CDR3 is 20 amino acids. J lost 0 bases, V lost 4 bases, and 20 bases had no gene match. Per the germline V gene, CDR1 is TSWWSYY and CDR2 is QGS. This CDR3 is CALGVNFPSYRGGYTDKLIF. DNA of the CDR3: TGTGCTCTTGGGGTCAATTTTCCTTCGTACCGGGGGGGATACACCGATAAACTCATCTTT.

Worth noting for this clone: A read error is likely here: a far larger clone is one base away. This chain links TRDV1 with TRDJ1; TRDD3 aligns across 11 bases. The CDR3 has 20 residues. Germline V gene sequence: CDR1 TSWWSYY, CDR2 QGS. CDR3 nucleotides: TGTGCTCCTGGGGAAGACTTCTTCCTACTGGGGGATATTGGGCCCGATAAACTCATCTTT. This translates into CAPGEDFFLLGDIGPDKLIF.

In regard to this clone: The protein TCRdb gives is from a much larger clone and does not agree with this DNA's translation at residue 18, likely a read error; the protein shown here comes from the DNA. The rearrangement links TRDV1 to TRDJ1, with TRDD3 matching 12 bases. Germline CDR1 and CDR2: TSWWSYY and QGS. This CDR3 contains 21 residues. DNA for the CDR3: TGTGCTCTTGGGGTTGGCCCTGTCTTAGCCTGGGGGATACGGCACACCGATGAACTCATCTTT. Protein sequence: CALGVGPVLAWGIRHTDELIF.

This clone rates as medium-sized. With only one base between it and a far larger clone, this is likely a read error. The same CDR3 can be traced to other DNA sequences in this sample. This chain links TRDV1 with TRDJ1, with 13 bases lining up with TRDD3. The CDR3 is 21 amino acids. Germline CDR1 TSWWSYY, CDR2 QGS. V lost 3 bases and J lost 2; bases outside the gene matches: 18. The CDR3 sequence is CALGDIARPSYWGIRTDKLIF. The CDR3 nucleotides read TGTGCTCTTGGGGACATAGCTCGACCTTCCTACTGGGGGATACGTACCGATAAACTCATCTTT.

This clone is medium-sized. A far bigger clonotype differs at one base, so this is likely a read error. J is TRDJ1 and V is TRDV1; 13 bases map to TRDD3. Trimming cost V 3 bases and J 2 bases; bases outside gene matches: 18. CDR1 and CDR2 from the germline V gene are TSWWSYY and QGS. The CDR3 loop spans 21 amino acids. Written as DNA, the CDR3 is TGTGCTCTTGGGGACATGGCTCGGCCTTCCTACTGGGGGATACGTACCGATAAACTCATCTTT. It codes for CALGDMARPSYWGIRTDKLIF.

This clone is medium-sized by share. This probably arose from a read error, given a far larger clone one base away. The same CDR3 can be traced to other DNA sequences in this sample. The rearrangement joins TRDV1 to TRDJ1; 13 bases line up with TRDD3. CDR1 and CDR2 (germline): TSWWSYY, QGS. This CDR3 is 21 amino acids long. CDR3 sequence reads: CALGDIARPSYWGIRTDKLIF. The CDR3 DNA is TGCGCTCTTGGGGACATAGCTCGGCCTTCCTACTGGGGGATACGTACCGATAAACTCATCTTT.

This clone counts as medium-sized. The same CDR3 also results from other DNA sequences found in this sample. This sequence joins TRDV1 and TRDJ1; TRDD3 is a possible D gene (6 bases). The V end lost 0 bases, the J end lost 1 base, and 12 bases lay between the germline ends. The germline V gene encodes CDR1 TSWWSYY and CDR2 QGS. CDR3 length: 16 amino acids. The CDR3 DNA sequence: TGTGCTCTTGGGGAACTAAACCGGGGGAGCACCGATAAACTCATCTTT. Its translation: CALGELNRGSTDKLIF.

This clone is judged medium-sized. This likely traces to a read error, being one base from a far larger clone. Additional DNA sequences in this sample encode the identical CDR3. The rearrangement joins TRDV1 to TRDJ1; 13 bases are a match to TRDD3. This CDR3 spans 21 amino acids. The trim removed 3 bases at V and 5 bases at J, leaving 21 bases unmatched. Germline values: CDR1 TSWWSYY, CDR2 QGS. The CDR3 sequence: CALGDIARPSYWGIRTDKLIF. CDR3 bases: TGTGCTCTTGGGGACATAGCTCGGCCTTCCTACTGGGGGATACGTACTGATAAACTCATCTTT.